This entry features one T cell receptor (beta chain) sequence. This specimen comes from a study of blood T cell repertoires in COVID-19. TCRdb's table, derived via immunoSEQ multiplex PCR, lists solely in-frame clones and lacks some. This sample yields 180,000 or so clones, of which approximately 86% are seen a single time; roughly 9.2% belongs to the top ten. V trimming: 3 bases; J trimming: 2 bases; junction bases outside the gene matches: 13. Germline CDR1 and CDR2: MNHNS and SASEGT. CDR3 length: 18 amino acids. Material: peripheral blood. V usage is TRBV6-1 and J usage is TRBJ2-5; 9 positions match TRBD2. The source is a woman aged 80 or over with acute or convalescent COVID-19. The chain's CDR3 is CASSDPLERGVYQETQYF. The CDR3 DNA follows: TGTGCCAGCAGTGACCCACTAGAGCGGGGGGTTTATCAAGAGACCCAGTACTTC.